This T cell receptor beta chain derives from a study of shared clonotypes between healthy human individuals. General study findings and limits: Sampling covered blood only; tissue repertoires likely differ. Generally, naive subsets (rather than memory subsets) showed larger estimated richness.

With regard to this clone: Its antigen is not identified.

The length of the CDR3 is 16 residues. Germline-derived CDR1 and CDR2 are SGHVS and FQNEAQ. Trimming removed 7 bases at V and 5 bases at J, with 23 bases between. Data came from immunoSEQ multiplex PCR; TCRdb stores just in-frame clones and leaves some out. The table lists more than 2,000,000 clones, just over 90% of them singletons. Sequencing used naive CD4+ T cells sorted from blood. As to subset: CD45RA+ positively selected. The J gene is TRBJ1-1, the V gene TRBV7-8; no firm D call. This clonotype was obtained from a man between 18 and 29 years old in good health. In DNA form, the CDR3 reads TGTGCCAGCACCAATCCCCTCGGAGGGCTTGGGACTGAAGCTTTCTTT. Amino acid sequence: CASTNPLGGLGTEAFF. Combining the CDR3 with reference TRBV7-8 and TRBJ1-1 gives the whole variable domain GAGVSQSPRYKVAKRGQDVALRCDPISGHVSLFWYQQALGQGPEFLTYFQNEAQLDKSGLPSDRFFAERPEGSVSTLKIQRTQQEDSAVYLCASTNPLGGLGTEAFFGQGTRLTVV.